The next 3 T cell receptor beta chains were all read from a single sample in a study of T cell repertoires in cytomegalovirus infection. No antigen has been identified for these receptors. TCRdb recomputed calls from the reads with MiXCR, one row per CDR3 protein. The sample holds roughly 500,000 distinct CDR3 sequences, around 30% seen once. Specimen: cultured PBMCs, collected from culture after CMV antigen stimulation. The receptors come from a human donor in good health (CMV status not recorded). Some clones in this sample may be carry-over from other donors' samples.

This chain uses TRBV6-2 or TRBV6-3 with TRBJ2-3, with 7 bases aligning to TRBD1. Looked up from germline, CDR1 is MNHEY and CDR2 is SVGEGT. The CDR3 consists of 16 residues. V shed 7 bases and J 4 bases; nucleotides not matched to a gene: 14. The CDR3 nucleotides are TGTGCCAGCATTGACGGGTACGGGACAGTCGCAGATACGCAGTATTTT. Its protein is CASIDGYGTVADTQYF.

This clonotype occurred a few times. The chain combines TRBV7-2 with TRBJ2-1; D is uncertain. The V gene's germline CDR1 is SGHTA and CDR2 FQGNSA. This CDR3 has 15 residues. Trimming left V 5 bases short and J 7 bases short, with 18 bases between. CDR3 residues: CASSLPTPWGNEQFF. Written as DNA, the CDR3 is TGTGCCAGCAGCCTACCGACCCCGTGGGGAAATGAGCAGTTCTTC.

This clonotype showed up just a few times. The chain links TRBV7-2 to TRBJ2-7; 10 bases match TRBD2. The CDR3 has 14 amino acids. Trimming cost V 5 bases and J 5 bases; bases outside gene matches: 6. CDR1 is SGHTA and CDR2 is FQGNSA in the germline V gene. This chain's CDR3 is CASSKTSGTNEQYF. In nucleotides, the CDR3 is TGTGCCAGCAGCAAAACTAGCGGGACAAACGAGCAGTACTTC.